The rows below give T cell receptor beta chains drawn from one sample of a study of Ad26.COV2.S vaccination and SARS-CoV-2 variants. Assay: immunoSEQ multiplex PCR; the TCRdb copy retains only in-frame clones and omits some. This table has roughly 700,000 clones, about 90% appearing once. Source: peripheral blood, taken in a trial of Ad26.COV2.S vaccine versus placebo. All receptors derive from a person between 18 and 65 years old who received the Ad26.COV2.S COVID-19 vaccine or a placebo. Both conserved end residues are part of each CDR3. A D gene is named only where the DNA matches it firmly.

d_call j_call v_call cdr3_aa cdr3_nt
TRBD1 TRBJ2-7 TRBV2 CASSEWGQGGEQYF TGTGCCAGCAGTGAATGGGGACAGGGGGGGGAGCAGTACTTC
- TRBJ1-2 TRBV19 CASKPYGGNYGYTF TGTGCCAGTAAACCCTACGGGGGTAACTATGGCTACACCTTC
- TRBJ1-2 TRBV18 CASSPREPSSGGYTF TGTGCCAGCTCACCACGGGAACCCTCATCGGGGGGCTACACCTTC
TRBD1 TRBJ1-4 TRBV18 CASSSGTGGEKLFF TGTGCCAGCTCATCCGGGACAGGGGGTGAAAAACTGTTTTTT
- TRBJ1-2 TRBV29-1 CSVGGAPQVGYTF TGCAGCGTTGGAGGGGCGCCGCAGGTTGGCTACACCTTC
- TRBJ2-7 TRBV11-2 CASSLLGNRAYEQYF TGTGCCAGCAGCTTACTGGGAAATAGGGCCTACGAGCAGTACTTC
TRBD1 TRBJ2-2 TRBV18 CASSPRPGGAVTGELFF TGTGCCAGCTCACCACGTCCAGGGGGCGCAGTCACCGGGGAGCTGTTTTTT
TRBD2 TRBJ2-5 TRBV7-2 CASSLGLAGQTQYF TGTGCCAGCAGCTTAGGACTAGCGGGGCAGACCCAGTACTTC
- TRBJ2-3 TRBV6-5 CASRGSSTDTQYF TGTGCCAGCAGGGGTTCCAGCACAGATACGCAGTATTTT
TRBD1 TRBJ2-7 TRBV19 CASSPGGTALYEQYF TGTGCCAGTAGTCCAGGGGGCACCGCGCTTTACGAGCAGTACTTC
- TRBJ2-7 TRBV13 CASSLKSGTDLSYEQYF TGTGCCAGCAGCTTAAAGAGCGGGACAGACTTGTCCTACGAGCAGTACTTC
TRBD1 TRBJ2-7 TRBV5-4 CASRDGTGGGEQYF TGTGCCAGCAGAGACGGGACAGGGGGGGGTGAGCAGTACTTC
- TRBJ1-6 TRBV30 CAWSGGGESPLHF TGTGCCTGGAGTGGGGGGGGAGAATCACCCCTCCACTTT
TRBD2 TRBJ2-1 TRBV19 CASRRSGTSNEQFF TGTGCCAGTAGGCGAAGCGGGACCAGCAATGAGCAGTTCTTC
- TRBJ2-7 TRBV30 CAWNVADEQYF TGTGCCTGGAATGTGGCGGACGAGCAGTACTTC
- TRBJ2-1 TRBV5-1 CASSLEGGYNEQFF TGCGCCAGCAGCTTAGAGGGGGGGTACAATGAGCAGTTCTTC